This entry lists 9 T cell receptor beta chains sequenced from one sample in a study of Tregs in tolerant kidney transplant recipients. Clones were sequenced by immunoSEQ multiplex PCR, and TCRdb holds only the in-frame ones, with some missing. This table has around 61,000 clones, around 88% appearing once. Sequencing was done on a sample of CD4+ T cells from blood. The source is a human donor in good health.

This chain joins TRBV4-2 and TRBJ2-7, with D possibly being TRBD1 (5 bases). V lost 1 base to trimming and J lost 6 bases, with 22 bases between them. This CDR3 is 17 amino acids long. Germline V CDR1 and CDR2: LGHNA, YNFKEQ. The CDR3 is CASSQGASLSSGAEQYF. CDR3 DNA: TGTGCCAGCAGCCAAGGAGCGTCTTTGAGTTCTGGGGCCGAGCAGTACTTC.

The chain employs TRBV18 and TRBJ2-7; 9 bases map to TRBD1. Trimming cost V 3 bases and J 5 bases; bases outside gene matches: 8. This CDR3 spans 15 amino acids. Germline-derived CDR1 and CDR2 are KGHSH and LQKENI. The CDR3 loop reads CASSPLRDRAHEQYF. In nucleotides, the CDR3 is TGTGCCAGCTCACCCCTCCGGGACAGGGCTCACGAGCAGTACTTC.

The chain links TRBV5-1 to TRBJ1-6; 7 bases agree with TRBD1. The V gene's germline CDR1 is SGHRS and CDR2 YFSETQ. This CDR3 has 12 residues. V lost 0 bases, J lost 15 bases, and 3 bases stayed unmatched. CDR3: CASSLDRGGLHF. The CDR3 nucleotides are TGCGCCAGCAGCTTGGACAGGGGAGGCCTCCACTTT. The full variable domain, with the rest looked up from reference TRBV5-1 and TRBJ1-6, is KAGVTQTPRYLIKTRGQQVTLSCSPISGHRSVSWYQQTPGQGLQFLFEYFSETQRNKGNFPGRFSGRQFSNSRSEMNVSTLELGDSALYLCASSLDRGGLHFGNGTRLTVT.

The rearrangement joins TRBV11-2 to TRBJ2-2; 8 bases map to TRBD1. Trimming took 5 bases from V and 1 from J; bases not matched to a gene: 3. The germline CDR1 and CDR2 sequences are SGHAT and FQNNGV. This CDR3 is built from 15 residues. CDR3 loop: CASSRGQVNTGELFF. In nucleotides, the CDR3 is TGTGCCAGCAGCCGGGGACAGGTGAACACCGGGGAGCTGTTTTTT. Full variable domain (missing parts from reference TRBV11-2 and TRBJ2-2): EAGVAQSPRYKIIEKRQSVAFWCNPISGHATLYWYQQILGQGPKLLIQFQNNGVVDDSQLPKDRFSAERLKGVDSTLKIQPAKLEDSAVYLCASSRGQVNTGELFFGEGSRLTVL.

The genes are TRBV11-2 and TRBJ2-6; D gene ambiguous. CDR3 size: 12 residues. Germline lookup yields CDR1 SGHAT and CDR2 FQNNGV. V lost 10 bases to trimming and J lost 3 bases, with 7 bases between them. The CDR3 reads CANQDGANVLTF. The CDR3 DNA reads TGTGCCAACCAAGATGGGGCCAACGTCCTGACTTTC.

The chain links TRBV11-2 to TRBJ1-4; D call uncertain. Trimming cost V 3 bases and J 0 bases, with 8 bases left between them. CDR1 and CDR2 from the germline V gene are SGHAT and FQNNGV. The CDR3 spans 15 residues. CDR3 protein: CASSLTSPTNEKLFF. CDR3 nucleotide sequence: TGTGCCAGCAGCTTGACCAGCCCAACTAATGAAAAACTGTTTTTT.

The DNA for the CDR3 is TGTGCCAGCAGCTCCCGAGGATTTGGGGCGGAGACCCAGTACTTC. Protein product: CASSSRGFGAETQYF. The chain carries TRBV5-6 and TRBJ2-5, with a weak D call TRBD1 (5 bases). The CDR3 length is 15 residues. V gave up 3 bases and J gave up 5 bases, with 17 bases separating them. Germline V gene sequence: CDR1 SGHDT, CDR2 YYEEEE.

This clone was recorded only once. At one end, the junction sequence differs from germline, possibly due to a read error. V and J are TRBV2 and TRBJ2-7; a possible D gene is TRBD2 (7 bases). Germline CDR1 is SNHLY and CDR2 is FYNNEI. The CDR3 is made up of 15 amino acids. The CDR3 nucleotides read TGTGCCAGCAGACCGAGGGGGGGTCCCTCCCACGAGCAGTACTTC. Translated: CASRPRGGPSHEQYF.

This clone was counted a single time. The rearrangement uses TRBV7-3 and TRBJ2-3; D is possibly TRBD1 (5 bases). Trimming pared 5 bases from V and 2 bases from J, leaving 17 bases between. Germline CDR1 reads SGHTA; CDR2 reads FQGTGA. The CDR3 extends over 16 amino acids. The CDR3 nucleotides read TGTGCCAGCAGCCCGAGTGGGGCTAGTCCCACAGATACGCAGTATTTT. Residues: CASSPSGASPTDTQYF.